The clone carrying this TCR beta chain was detected only a few times. This specimen belongs to a study of blood T cell repertoires in COVID-19. Only in-frame clones appear in the TCRdb table, and some are missing; sequencing was by immunoSEQ multiplex PCR. The sample records approximately 180,000 clones, roughly 88% being singletons. The CDR3 sequence is 17 residues long. V shed 1 base, J shed 13 bases, and the junction held 17 bases outside the gene matches. Germline V gene sequence: CDR1 LGHDT, CDR2 YNNKEL (reference sequence). The chain couples TRBV3-1 (or the pseudogene TRBV3-2) to TRBJ2-1, with 9 nucleotides matching TRBD2. What was sequenced was peripheral blood. This sequence originates from a man aged 55 to 70 with acute or convalescent COVID-19. The CDR3 protein is CASSQGSISRGGRAQFF. The CDR3 region has the DNA TGTGCCAGCAGCCAAGGGTCCATATCCCGTGGCGGGAGGGCTCAGTTCTTC.